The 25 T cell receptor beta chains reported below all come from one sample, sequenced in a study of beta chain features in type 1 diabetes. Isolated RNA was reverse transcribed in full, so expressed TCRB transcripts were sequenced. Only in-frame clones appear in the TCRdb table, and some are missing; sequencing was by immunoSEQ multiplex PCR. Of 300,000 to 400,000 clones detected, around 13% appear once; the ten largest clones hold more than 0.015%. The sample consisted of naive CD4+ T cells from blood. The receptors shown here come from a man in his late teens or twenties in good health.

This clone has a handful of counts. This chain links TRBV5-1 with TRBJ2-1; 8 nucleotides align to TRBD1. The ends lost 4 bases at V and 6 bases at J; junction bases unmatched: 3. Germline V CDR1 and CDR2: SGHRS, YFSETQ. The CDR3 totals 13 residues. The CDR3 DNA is TGCGCCAGCAGCGTGGACAGGGTCAATGAGCAGTTCTTC. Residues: CASSVDRVNEQFF.

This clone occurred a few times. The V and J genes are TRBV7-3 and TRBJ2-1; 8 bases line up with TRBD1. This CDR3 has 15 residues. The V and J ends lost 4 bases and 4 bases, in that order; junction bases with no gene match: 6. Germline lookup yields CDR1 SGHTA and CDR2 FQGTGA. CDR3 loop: CASSSRDRFYNEQFF. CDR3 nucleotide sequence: TGTGCCAGCAGCTCACGGGACAGGTTTTACAATGAGCAGTTCTTC.

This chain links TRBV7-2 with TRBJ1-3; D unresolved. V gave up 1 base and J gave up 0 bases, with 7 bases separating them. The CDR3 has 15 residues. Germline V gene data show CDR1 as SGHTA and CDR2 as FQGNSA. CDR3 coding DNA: TGTGCCAGCAGCTTAGTGGGCGCCTCTGGAAACACCATATATTTT. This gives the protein CASSLVGASGNTIYF.

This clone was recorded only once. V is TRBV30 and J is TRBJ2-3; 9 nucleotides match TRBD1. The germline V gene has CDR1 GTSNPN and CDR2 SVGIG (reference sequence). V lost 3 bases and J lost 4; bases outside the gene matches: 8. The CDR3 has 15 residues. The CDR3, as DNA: TGTGCCTGGAGACCGGGACAGGGTGTATCAGATACGCAGTATTTT. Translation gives CAWRPGQGVSDTQYF.

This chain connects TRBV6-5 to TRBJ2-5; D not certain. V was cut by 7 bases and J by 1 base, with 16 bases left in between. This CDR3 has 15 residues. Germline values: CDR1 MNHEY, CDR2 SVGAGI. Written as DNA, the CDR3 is TGTGCCAGCATCGATAAGGTACAGAGCCAAGAGACCCAGTACTTC. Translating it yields CASIDKVQSQETQYF.

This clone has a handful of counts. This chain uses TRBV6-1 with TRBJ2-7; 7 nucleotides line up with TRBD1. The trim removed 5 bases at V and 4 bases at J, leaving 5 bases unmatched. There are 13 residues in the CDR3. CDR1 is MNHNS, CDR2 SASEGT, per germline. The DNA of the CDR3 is TGTGCCAGCAGTCGCAAGACAGGGTACGAGCAGTACTTC. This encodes CASSRKTGYEQYF.

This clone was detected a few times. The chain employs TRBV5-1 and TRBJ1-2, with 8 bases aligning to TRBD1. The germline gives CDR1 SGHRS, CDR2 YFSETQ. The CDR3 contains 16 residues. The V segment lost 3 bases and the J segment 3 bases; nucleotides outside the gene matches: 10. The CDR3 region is CASSSRTGSPDYGYTF. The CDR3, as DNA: TGCGCCAGCAGCTCAAGGACAGGGTCCCCCGACTATGGCTACACCTTC.

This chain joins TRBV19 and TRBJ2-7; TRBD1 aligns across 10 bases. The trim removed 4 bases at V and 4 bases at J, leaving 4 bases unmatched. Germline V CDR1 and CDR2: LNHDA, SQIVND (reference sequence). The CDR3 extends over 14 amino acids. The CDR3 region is CASSTDRGRYEQYF. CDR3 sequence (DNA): TGTGCCAGTAGTACGGACAGGGGGAGGTACGAGCAGTACTTC.

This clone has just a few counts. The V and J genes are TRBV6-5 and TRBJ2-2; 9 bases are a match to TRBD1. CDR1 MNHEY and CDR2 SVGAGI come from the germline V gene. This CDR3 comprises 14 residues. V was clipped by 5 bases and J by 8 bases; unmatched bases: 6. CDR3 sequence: CASSRQGGLGELFF. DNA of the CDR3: TGTGCCAGCAGTAGACAGGGGGGATTGGGGGAGCTGTTTTTT.

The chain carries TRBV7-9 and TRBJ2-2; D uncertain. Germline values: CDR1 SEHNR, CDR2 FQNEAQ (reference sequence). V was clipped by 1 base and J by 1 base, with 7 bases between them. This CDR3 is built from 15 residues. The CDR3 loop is CASSLGLENTGELFF. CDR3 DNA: TGTGCCAGCAGCTTAGGGCTCGAGAACACCGGGGAGCTGTTTTTT.

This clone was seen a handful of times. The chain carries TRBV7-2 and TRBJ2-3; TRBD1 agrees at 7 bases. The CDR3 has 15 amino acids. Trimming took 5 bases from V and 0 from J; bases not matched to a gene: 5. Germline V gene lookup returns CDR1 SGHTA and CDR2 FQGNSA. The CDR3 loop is CASSDRVVSTDTQYF. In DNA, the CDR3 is TGTGCCAGCAGCGACAGGGTTGTGAGCACAGATACGCAGTATTTT.

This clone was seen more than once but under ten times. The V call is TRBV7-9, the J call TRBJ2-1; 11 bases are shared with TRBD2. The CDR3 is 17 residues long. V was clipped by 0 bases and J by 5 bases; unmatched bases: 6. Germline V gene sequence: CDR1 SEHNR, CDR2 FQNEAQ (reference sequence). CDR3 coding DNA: TGTGCCAGCAGCTTAGCCTCACTAGCGGGAGTCCACAATGAGCAGTTCTTC. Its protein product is CASSLASLAGVHNEQFF.

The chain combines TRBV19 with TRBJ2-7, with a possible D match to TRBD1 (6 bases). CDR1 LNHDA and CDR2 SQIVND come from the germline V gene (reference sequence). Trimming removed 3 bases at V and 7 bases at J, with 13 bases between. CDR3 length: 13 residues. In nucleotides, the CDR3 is TGTGCCAGTAGTATGGGGGCCCGAGGGGAGCAGTACTTC. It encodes CASSMGARGEQYF.

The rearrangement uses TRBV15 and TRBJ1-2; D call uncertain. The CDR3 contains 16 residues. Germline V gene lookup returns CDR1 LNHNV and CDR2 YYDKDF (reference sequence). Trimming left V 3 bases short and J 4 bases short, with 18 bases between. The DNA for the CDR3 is TGTGCCACCAGCAGGACGACGAGGGAAATTGGCTATGGCTACACCTTC. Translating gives CATSRTTREIGYGYTF.

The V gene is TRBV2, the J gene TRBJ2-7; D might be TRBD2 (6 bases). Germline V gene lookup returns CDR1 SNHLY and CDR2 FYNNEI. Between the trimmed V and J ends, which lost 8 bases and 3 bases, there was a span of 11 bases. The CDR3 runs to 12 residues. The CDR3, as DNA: TGTGCCAGCTCCCCCGGGGGCTACGAGCAGTACTTC. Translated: CASSPGGYEQYF.

CDR3 protein: CASSPSGGSYGYTF. The CDR3 nucleotides read TGTGCCAGCTCACCCAGTGGGGGGTCCTATGGCTACACCTTC. The rearrangement uses TRBV18 and TRBJ1-2; perhaps TRBD1 as D (5 bases). V was clipped by 3 bases and J by 4 bases, with 12 bases between them. Germline assignment: CDR1 KGHSH and CDR2 LQKENI. The CDR3 is 14 residues long.

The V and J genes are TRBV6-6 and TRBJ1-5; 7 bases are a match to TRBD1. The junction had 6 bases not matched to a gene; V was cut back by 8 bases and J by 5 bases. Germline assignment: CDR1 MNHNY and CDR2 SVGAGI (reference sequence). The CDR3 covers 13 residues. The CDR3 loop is CASGDSSYQPQHF. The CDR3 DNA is TGTGCCAGCGGGGACAGTTCGTATCAGCCCCAGCATTTT.

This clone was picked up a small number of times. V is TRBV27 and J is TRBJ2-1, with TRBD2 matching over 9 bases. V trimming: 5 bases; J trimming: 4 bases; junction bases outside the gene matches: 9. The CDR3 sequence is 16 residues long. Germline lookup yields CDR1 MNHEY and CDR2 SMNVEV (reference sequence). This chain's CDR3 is CASSKGAGGGYNEQFF. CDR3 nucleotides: TGTGCCAGCAGTAAGGGAGCGGGAGGAGGGTACAATGAGCAGTTCTTC.

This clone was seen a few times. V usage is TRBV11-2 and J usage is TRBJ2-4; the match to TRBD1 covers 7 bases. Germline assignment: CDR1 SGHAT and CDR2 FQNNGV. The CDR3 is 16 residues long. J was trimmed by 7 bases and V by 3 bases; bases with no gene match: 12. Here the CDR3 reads CASSFQGDRVSNIQYF. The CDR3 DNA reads TGTGCCAGCAGCTTCCAGGGGGATAGGGTTTCGAACATTCAGTACTTC. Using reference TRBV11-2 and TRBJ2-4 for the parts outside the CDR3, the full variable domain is EAGVAQSPRYKIIEKRQSVAFWCNPISGHATLYWYQQILGQGPKLLIQFQNNGVVDDSQLPKDRFSAERLKGVDSTLKIQPAKLEDSAVYLCASSFQGDRVSNIQYFGAGTRLSVL.

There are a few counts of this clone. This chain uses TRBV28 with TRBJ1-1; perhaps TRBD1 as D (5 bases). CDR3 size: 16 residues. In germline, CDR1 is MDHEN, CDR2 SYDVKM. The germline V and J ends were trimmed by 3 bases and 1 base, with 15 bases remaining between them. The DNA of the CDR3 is TGTGCCAGCAGTTTGGATCTGGGGGGTTCGAACACTGAAGCTTTCTTT. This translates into CASSLDLGGSNTEAFF.

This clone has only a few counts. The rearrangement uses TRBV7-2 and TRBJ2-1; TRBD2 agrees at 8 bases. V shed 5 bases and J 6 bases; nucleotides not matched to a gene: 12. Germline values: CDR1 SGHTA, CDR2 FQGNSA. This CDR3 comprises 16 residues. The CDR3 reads CASSLGQRELGNEQFF. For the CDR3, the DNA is TGTGCCAGCAGCCTAGGACAGCGGGAGTTGGGCAATGAGCAGTTCTTC.

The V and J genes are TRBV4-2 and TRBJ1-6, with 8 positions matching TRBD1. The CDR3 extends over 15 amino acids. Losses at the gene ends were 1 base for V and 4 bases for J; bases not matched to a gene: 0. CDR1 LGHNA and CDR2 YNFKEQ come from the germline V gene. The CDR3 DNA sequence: TGTGCCAGCAGCCAAGGACAGGGGTATAATTCACCCCTCCACTTT. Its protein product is CASSQGQGYNSPLHF.

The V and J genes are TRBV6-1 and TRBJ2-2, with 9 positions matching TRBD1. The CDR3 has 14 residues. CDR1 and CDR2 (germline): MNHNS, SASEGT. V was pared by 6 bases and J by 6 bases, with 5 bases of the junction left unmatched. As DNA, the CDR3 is TGTGCCAGCAGCCCGGACAGGGGTGCCGGGGAGCTGTTTTTT. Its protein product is CASSPDRGAGELFF.

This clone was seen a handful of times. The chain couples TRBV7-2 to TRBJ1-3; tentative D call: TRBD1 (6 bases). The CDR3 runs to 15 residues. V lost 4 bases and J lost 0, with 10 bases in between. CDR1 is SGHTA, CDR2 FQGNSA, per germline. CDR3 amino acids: CASSSGTYSGNTIYF. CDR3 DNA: TGTGCCAGCAGCTCCGGGACATACTCTGGAAACACCATATATTTT.

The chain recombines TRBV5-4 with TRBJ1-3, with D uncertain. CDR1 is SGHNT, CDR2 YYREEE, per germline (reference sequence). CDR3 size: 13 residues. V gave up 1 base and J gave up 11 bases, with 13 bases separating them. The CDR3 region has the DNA TGTGCCAGCAGCTTGTCCCCTCCCGCGGCCATATATTTT. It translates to CASSLSPPAAIYF.